One TCR beta chain is described in this entry. It has no known antigen specificity. One base away there is no much larger clone; base qualities are not given. Libraries were constructed by the immunoSEQ multiplex PCR assay. For the multiplex PCR, a mixture combining 60 forward primers for TCR Vbeta segments and 13 reverse primers for TCR Jbeta segments was used. Amplification of the CDR3 region of rearranged TCR beta genes was performed with a multiplex PCR assay on genomic DNA. The amplified TCR beta libraries were sequenced on the Illumina HiSeq System as 87-base-pair reads. The authors processed their data as follows. A later analysis counted 75 million to 100 million unique TCR beta chains across the 550 to 750 repertoires, and roughly 9.9 million of these chains were shared by at least two donors. Raw reads were error-corrected and collapsed into unique sequences by a nearest-neighbor algorithm in which closely related sequences were merged to remove PCR and sequencing errors. To assign V, D and J gene segments, CDR3 sequences were aligned to IMGT reference sequences. Each retained sequence needed at least a six-nucleotide match to both a V gene segment and a J gene segment. Rearrangements were classified as productive when the CDR3 lacked stop codons and remained in frame with V and J, and all other rearrangements were classified as non-productive. CDR3 was defined by IMGT convention, running from the second conserved V-encoded cysteine to the conserved J-encoded phenylalanine. In an earlier analysis of just under 600 of the donors, sequences lacking an unambiguous match to a single V gene segment were excluded. In an earlier analysis of 450 to 750 of the donors, a V segment was called functional when productive rearrangements were above 56.7%, and segregating when the standard deviation between donors exceeded 5%. A statistical classification framework was developed to diagnose cytomegalovirus status using the catalog of TCR beta chain sequences. V and J gene assignment, in a later analysis, came from comparing TCR nucleotide sequences with IMGT/GENE-DB human TR gene sequences. Using the TCRdist pipeline, a later analysis assigned CDR3 sequences along with most-parsimonious VDJ recombination scenarios. A later analysis defined each TCR beta chain by its CDR3 amino acid sequence plus V-gene family, and excluded reads lacking a unique V-gene family. To address suspected cross-contamination and a sequencing artifact, a later analysis removed roughly 580 highly shared, low-generation-probability nucleotide sequences. For each public chain, a later analysis derived a clonal expansion index from normalized ranks of inferred template counts within each repertoire. In a later analysis, generation probabilities were computed using a VDJ recombination model fitted to out-of-frame rearrangements, and the results were checked against IGoR. In a later analysis, hypergeometric tests were used to score TCR-TCR, TCR-HLA and TCR-CMV co-occurrence, with a repertoire-size bias correction applied to TCR pairs. In a later analysis, false discovery rates were estimated by permuting HLA or CMV assignments 20 times. In a later analysis, co-occurring TCRs were grouped using DBSCAN, with TCRdist sequence similarity added in when clustering inside HLA-allele-positive subsets. Co-occurrence clustering excluded repertoires with fewer than 30,000 or more than 120,000 public chains, plus five with anomalous nucleotide sharing. TCRdb stores this immuneACCESS table with in-frame sequences only. Part of the clones is absent; in the studies checked, under half of the shortfall reflects unresolved V genes, and no reason is known for the rest. The V and J calls and clone size are taken from that table; D and trimming were inferred from the DNA. The sample yields 85,000 to 130,000 clones; 75% to 85% were counted once. Clones ranked in the top ten supply about 1.5% of the sample.

The cohort was made up of several hundred healthy bone marrow donors. At the time of sampling, all cohort members were nominally healthy, though unrecorded immune exposures were likely present. The donor was CMV seronegative and was included in the group of a few hundred seronegative cohort members. Every donor gave a peripheral blood sample, and the peripheral blood mononuclear cells from that sample were used for TCR beta sequencing. Genomic DNA was extracted from the blood cell samples with the Qiagen DNeasy Blood Extraction Kit. CDR1 and CDR2, looked up from the germline V gene, are KGHSH and LQKENI. The CDR3 numbers 13 residues from cysteine through phenylalanine. Solely the CDR3 DNA is kept, with 39 bases framed from the first base. V is pared back by 5 bases and J by 11 bases, with 18 bases lying between the germline termini. This sample is part of a study of cytomegalovirus exposure and HLA in healthy donors (dated 2017 in TCRdb). For the wider study: An earlier analysis of approximately 640 of the donors reported 250 to 350 Gb of sequence data and roughly 100 million unique TCR beta sequences from roughly 200 million T cells. Roughly 290 gigabases of sequencing data and around 80 million unique TCR sequences made up an early release that covered 500 to 650 HLA-typed donors. The genetic ancestry cluster associated with self-reported Caucasian donors included 81% of the roughly 400 genotyped donors. The study aimed to test whether cataloging public T cell receptors could reveal signatures of past pathogen exposure. The study profiled the T cell repertoires of under 700 subjects by immunosequencing and related them to cytomegalovirus serostatus. Along with the approximately 600-subject first cohort, a separate validation cohort of around 120 different subjects was used. The study combined high-throughput TCR immunosequencing, statistical association of individual TCRs with disease status, and machine learning to predict cytomegalovirus infection status. In a later analysis, previously published TCR beta repertoires from 500 to 750 donors were re-analyzed and high-resolution HLA genotyping was added so that TCR occurrence patterns could be studied. Rather than drawing on any new phenotypic data, the later analysis identified candidate immune exposures from TCR beta sequences and the way those sequences occurred across donors. An earlier analysis of some 500 of the donors used high-throughput TCR beta sequencing to judge whether each TCR beta V gene segment behaved as functional or pseudogenic. Donor age, sex, ethnicity and CMV serostatus were collected together with the repertoire data. A later genetic analysis took genome-wide SNP genotypes for about 65% of the 666 donors and used that subset as a discovery cohort. Every discovery cohort repertoire had been produced on one sequencing platform. HLA typing included class I and class II loci at four-digit resolution. The number of donors typed differed by locus, with 629-630 for A, B, C, DRB1 and DQB1, around 560 for DQA1, approximately 570 for DPA1, and 450 to 480 for DPB1. Four to six DR-DQ haplotypes were handled as single units for association and clustering, since linkage in the cohort was strong. On average, roughly 250,000 unique TCR beta nucleotide sequences were sequenced per donor among 300 to 500 genotyped donors of the cohort, with about 17% of those sequences being non-productive. Broader findings and caveats from the paper: Broadly in line with IMGT annotations, most TCR beta V segments showed up in productive rearrangements about 87% or about 30% of the time in an earlier analysis of 450 to 600 of the donors. In this cohort, only TCR beta chains were sequenced, and detectable features were limited by the absence of alpha or paired-chain data. In vitro tests confirmed that three of the cytomegalovirus-associated TCR beta chains recognize cytomegalovirus antigens. A total of roughly 160 TCR beta chains were listed by the study as associated with cytomegalovirus. A later genetic analysis reported fewer N-insertions in productive TCRs among donors in an Asian-associated ancestry cluster than the roughly 620-donor mean. Because the 87-base-pair reads could not distinguish some IMGT-functional V segments, including TRBV6-2 and TRBV6-3, those segments were excluded. Correlated functional status among segregating V segments might reflect linkage disequilibrium, but an unknown experimental factor could not be ruled out. A later analysis found that most CMV-associated TCR beta chains appeared HLA-restricted, with HLA associations seemingly driven largely by CMV exposure. It was suggested by the authors that the approach could potentially be generalized to other disease states and immunological phenotypes. The sequencing pipeline was judged likely to have produced a cluster of highly shared sequence variants as a technical artifact. When HLA alleles, especially DR and DQ, strongly co-occurred, TCR associations were difficult to assign to individual alleles. In a later analysis, TCR association rates were found to vary across HLA loci, with the most associated TCRs seen for DRB1 alleles and the fewest for HLA-C alleles. The presence/absence analyses assumed that sequencing depth was roughly uniform across donors, and that assumption may not be true. A later analysis associated 16,951 TCR beta sequences with specific HLA alleles at a false discovery rate of 0.05. Seventeen rarely observed V segments, including chromosome 9 orphons, were excluded from the earlier analysis of about 610 of the donors because counts were too low. V-gene and J-gene trimming of TCR beta chains was associated with a missense DCLRE1C variant in a later genetic analysis, and the association was replicated in an independent cohort. For the cohort, immune exposure information was limited to CMV serostatus. Several of the top co-occurrence clusters appeared to be linked to parvovirus B19, influenza, CMV and Epstein-Barr virus, according to a later analysis. A further reported finding was that TCR beta sequences accurately predicted the HLA-A and HLA-B alleles for most subjects in the first cohort. Most TCR sequences were seen in very few donors, while some public TCRs were found in many individuals. The classifier was reported to diagnose cytomegalovirus status with high specificity and sensitivity in both the original and validation cohorts. A later analysis found that HLA-associated TCR beta chains were more clonally expanded and had lower generation probabilities than equally common non-associated chains. Because some donors lacked HLA typing at each locus, the association tests relied only on the typed subset.

Sequenced material: PBMCs. The sequence joins TRBV18 to TRBJ1-1; TRBD1 is a possible D gene, resting on 6 matching bases. The clonotype was recovered from a man over 45 in good health and CMV-seronegative. The CDR3 reads as follows: CASSSESHRVAFF. In nucleotides, the sequence is TGTGCCAGCTCAAGCGAAAGTCACAGGGTGGCTTTCTTT.